This T cell receptor (beta chain) was obtained from a study of neoadjuvant anti-PD-1 for oral cavity cancer. Study-level background: Non-progressing patients received a fourth nivolumab dose near day 43, then surgery on days 50-56.

Concerning this clone: The antigen is unknown.

PBMC libraries mostly used roughly 460 ng of input genomic DNA, with six replicates per sample. Libraries were prepared by immunoSEQ multiplex PCR; TCRdb keeps only in-frame clonotypes and omits some of them. Among some 13,000 clones listed, around 74% were seen once. Overall study results and limits: Each response group had just a few patients in TCR analyses. Pretreatment Treg/Th17 ratio correlated inversely with post-treatment tumor clonality.

Time point specified: after neoadjuvant nivolumab, at surgical resection. Sequenced here: PBMCs, sampled after nivolumab (anti-PD-1) treatment. The receptor was derived from a person aged 35-79 years with oral cavity squamous cell carcinoma.

The CDR3 protein is CASSTDRETSYEQYF. The CDR3 DNA follows: TGTGCCAGCAGCACCGACAGGGAGACGTCCTACGAGCAGTACTTC. The chain links TRBV9 to TRBJ2-7; 7 bases agree with TRBD1. J gave up 1 base and V 4 bases, and 8 bases lay outside the gene matches. The CDR3 covers 15 residues. CDR1 is SGDLS and CDR2 is YYNGEE in the germline V gene.